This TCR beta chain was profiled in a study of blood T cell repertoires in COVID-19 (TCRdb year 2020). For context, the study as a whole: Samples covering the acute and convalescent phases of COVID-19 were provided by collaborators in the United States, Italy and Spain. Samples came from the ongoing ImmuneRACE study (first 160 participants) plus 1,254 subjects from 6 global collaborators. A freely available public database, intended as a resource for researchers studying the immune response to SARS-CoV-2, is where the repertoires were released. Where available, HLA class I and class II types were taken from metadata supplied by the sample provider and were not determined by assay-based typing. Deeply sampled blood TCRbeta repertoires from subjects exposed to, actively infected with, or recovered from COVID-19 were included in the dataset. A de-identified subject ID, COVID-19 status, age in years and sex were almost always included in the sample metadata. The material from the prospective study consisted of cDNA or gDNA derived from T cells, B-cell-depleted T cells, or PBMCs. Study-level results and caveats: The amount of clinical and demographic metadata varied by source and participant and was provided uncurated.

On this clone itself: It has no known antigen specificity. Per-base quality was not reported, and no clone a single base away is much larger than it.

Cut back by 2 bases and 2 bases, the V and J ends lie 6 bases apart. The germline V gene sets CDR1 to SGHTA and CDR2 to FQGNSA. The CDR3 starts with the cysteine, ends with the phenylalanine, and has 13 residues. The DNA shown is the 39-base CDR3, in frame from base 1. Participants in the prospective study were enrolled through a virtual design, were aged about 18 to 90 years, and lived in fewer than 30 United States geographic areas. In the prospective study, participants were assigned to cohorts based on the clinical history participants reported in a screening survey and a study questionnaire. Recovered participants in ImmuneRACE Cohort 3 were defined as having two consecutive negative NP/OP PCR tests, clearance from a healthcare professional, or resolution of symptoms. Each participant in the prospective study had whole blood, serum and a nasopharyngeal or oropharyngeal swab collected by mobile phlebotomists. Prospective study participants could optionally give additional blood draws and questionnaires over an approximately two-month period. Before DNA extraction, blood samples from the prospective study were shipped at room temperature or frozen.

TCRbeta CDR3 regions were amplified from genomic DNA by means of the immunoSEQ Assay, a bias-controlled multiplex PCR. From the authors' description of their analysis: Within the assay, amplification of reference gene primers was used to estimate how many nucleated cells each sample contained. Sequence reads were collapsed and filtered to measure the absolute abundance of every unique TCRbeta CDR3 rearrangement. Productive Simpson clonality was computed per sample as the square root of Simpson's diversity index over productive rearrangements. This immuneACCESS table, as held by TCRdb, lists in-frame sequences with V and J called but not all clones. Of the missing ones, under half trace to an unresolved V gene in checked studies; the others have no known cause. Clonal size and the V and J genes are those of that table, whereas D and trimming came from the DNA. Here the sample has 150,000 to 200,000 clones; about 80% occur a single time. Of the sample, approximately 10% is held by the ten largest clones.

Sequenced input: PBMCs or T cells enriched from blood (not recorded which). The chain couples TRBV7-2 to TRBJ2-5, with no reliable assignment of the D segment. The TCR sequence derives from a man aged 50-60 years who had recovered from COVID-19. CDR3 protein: CASSLRGQETQYF. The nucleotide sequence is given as TGTGCCAGCAGCTTACGCGGACAAGAGACCCAGTACTTC. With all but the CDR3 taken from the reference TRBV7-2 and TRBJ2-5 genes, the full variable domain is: GAGVSQSPSNKVTEKGKDVELRCDPISGHTALYWYRQSLGQGLEFLIYFQGNSAPDKSGLPSDRFSAERTGGSVSTLTIQRTQQEDSAVYLCASSLRGQETQYFGPGTRLLVL.